The following is a T cell receptor (beta chain) sequence with its context. No antigen is known for it. This entry belongs to a study of cytomegalovirus exposure and HLA in healthy donors. The study, taken as a whole, reports: 164 TCR beta chains were listed as cytomegalovirus-associated. For most subjects, TCR beta sequences were reported to predict HLA-A and HLA-B alleles with accuracy. Most of the TCR beta V segments (in an earlier analysis) were productive either about 87% or about 30% of the time.

Trimming took 1 base from V and 2 from J; bases not matched to a gene: 4. Germline CDR1 and CDR2: LNHDA and SQIVND (reference sequence). The CDR3 spans 16 residues. The PCR ran on 60 Vbeta and 13 Jbeta primers. Data came from immunoSEQ multiplex PCR; TCRdb stores just in-frame clones and leaves some out. The data contain some 120,000 clones, 60% to 85% of them seen just once; the ten biggest clones take up roughly 1.6%. The origin of this receptor is a woman under 30 in good health and CMV-seronegative. The chain uses TRBV19 and TRBJ1-1, with TRBD1 matching 10 bases. Sequences were obtained from PBMCs. CDR3 residues: CASSIGDRGLNTEAFF. The CDR3 DNA is TGTGCCAGTAGTATAGGGGACAGGGGACTTAACACTGAAGCTTTCTTT.